This T cell receptor beta chain comes out of a study of blood T cell repertoires in COVID-19. Study in general: Italy, Spain and the United States were the sources of the convalescent and acute COVID-19 samples. The cDNA or gDNA used as material had been derived from T cells, B-cell-depleted T cells, or PBMCs.

Study processing details: Reference gene primer amplification gave nucleated cell count estimates. Clones were read by immunoSEQ multiplex PCR, and TCRdb kept only the in-frame ones, dropping some. That table is the source of V, J and clone size, and D and trimming were worked out from the DNA. The sample holds under 250,000 clones; 70% to 90% are singletons and the top ten take over 6%. Per germline, CDR1 LGHNT and CDR2 FRNRAP. The CDR3 contains 15 residues. The ends were cut back, 4 bases at V and 4 bases at J, with 15 bases in the middle. What was sequenced was peripheral blood. This TCR was recovered from a woman between 65 and 79 years old with active or convalescent COVID-19. This chain links TRBV12-5 with TRBJ2-3; D might be TRBD2 (6 bases). CDR3 DNA sequence: TGTGCTAGTGGTTCGGATGCGGGACCAGCAGATACGCAGTATTTT. Residues: CASGSDAGPADTQYF.